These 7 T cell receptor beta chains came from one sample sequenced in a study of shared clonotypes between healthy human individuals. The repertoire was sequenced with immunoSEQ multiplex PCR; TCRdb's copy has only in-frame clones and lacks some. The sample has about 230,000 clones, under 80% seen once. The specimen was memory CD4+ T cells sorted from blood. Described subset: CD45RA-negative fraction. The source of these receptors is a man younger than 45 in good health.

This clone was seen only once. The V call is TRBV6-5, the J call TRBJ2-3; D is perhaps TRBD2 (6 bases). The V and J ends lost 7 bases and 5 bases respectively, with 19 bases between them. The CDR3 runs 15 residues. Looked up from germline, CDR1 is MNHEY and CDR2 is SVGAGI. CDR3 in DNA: TGTGCCAGCACCAAGGAGGGATCCCTAGTAGATACGCAGTATTTT. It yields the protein CASTKEGSLVDTQYF.

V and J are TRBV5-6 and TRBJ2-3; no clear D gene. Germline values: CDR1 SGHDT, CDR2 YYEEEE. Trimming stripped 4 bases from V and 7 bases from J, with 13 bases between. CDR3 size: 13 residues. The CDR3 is CASSVETRNTQYF. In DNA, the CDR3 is TGTGCCAGCAGCGTCGAGACCAGGAATACGCAGTATTTT.

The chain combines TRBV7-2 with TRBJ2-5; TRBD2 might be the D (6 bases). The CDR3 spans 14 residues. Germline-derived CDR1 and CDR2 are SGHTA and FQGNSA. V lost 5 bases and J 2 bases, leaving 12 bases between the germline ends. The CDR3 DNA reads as TGTGCCAGCAGCAAGCGGGCAGGGCAAGAGACCCAGTACTTC. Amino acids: CASSKRAGQETQYF.

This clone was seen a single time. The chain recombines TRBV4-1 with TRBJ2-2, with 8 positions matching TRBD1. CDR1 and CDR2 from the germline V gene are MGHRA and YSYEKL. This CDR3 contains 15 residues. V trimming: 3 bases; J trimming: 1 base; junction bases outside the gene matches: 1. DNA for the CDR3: TGCGCCAGCAGCCATGGGACAGGGAACACCGGGGAGCTGTTTTTT. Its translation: CASSHGTGNTGELFF.

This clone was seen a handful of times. The CDR3 region has the DNA TGTGCCTGGAGTGTGGGGACATACACTAACTATGGCTACACCTTC. It translates to CAWSVGTYTNYGYTF. The V and J genes are TRBV30 and TRBJ1-2; D is possibly TRBD1 (6 bases). Germline CDR1 reads GTSNPN; CDR2 reads SVGIG (reference sequence). Deletions cut 0 bases from V and 0 bases from J, with 11 bases between. The CDR3 runs 15 residues.

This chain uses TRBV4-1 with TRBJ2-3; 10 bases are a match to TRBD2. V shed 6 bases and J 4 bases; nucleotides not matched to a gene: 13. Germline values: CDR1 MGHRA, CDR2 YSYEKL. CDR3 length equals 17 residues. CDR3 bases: TGCGCCAGCAGGGCTTCTGGGACTAGCGATACCGCAGATACGCAGTATTTT. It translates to CASRASGTSDTADTQYF.

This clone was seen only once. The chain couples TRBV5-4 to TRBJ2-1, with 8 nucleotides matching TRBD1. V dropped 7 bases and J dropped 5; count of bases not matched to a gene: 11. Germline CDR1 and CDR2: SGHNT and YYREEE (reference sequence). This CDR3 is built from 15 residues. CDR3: CASPGGDRTNNEQFF. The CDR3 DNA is TGTGCCAGCCCCGGCGGGGACAGGACAAACAATGAGCAGTTCTTC.